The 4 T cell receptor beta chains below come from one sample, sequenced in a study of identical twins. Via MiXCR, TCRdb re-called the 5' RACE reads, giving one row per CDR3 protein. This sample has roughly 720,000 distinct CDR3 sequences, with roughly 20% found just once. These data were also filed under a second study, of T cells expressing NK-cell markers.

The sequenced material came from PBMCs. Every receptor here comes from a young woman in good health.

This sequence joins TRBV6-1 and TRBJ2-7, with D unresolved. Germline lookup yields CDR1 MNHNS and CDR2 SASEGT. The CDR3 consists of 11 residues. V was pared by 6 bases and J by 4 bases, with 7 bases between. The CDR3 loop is CASRALYEQYF. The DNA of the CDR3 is TGTGCCAGCAGGGCACTTTACGAGCAGTACTTC.

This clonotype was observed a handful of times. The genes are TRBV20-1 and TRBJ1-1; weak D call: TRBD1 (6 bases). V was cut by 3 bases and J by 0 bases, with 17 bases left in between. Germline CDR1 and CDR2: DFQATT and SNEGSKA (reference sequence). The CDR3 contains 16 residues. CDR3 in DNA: TGCAGTGCTAGGAAACGGGACACTCAGCTGAACACTGAAGCTTTCTTT. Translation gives CSARKRDTQLNTEAFF.

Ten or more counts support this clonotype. CDR3 loop: CASSLRGSDTQYF. DNA of the CDR3: TGTGCCAGCAGCTTGAGGGGATCAGATACGCAGTATTTT. The chain is built from TRBV7-2 and TRBJ2-3; D may correspond to TRBD1 or TRBD2 (5 bases each). Germline V gene data show CDR1 as SGHTA and CDR2 as FQGNSA. Trimming pared 3 bases from V and 4 bases from J, leaving 8 bases between. This CDR3 has 13 residues.

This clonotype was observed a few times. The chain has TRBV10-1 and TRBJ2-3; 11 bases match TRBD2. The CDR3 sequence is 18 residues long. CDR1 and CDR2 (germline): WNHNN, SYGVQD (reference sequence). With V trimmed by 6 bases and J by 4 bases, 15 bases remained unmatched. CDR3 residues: CASRPGTSGYLGPDTQYF. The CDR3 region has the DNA TGCGCCAGCAGGCCCGGGACTAGCGGATACTTGGGCCCAGATACGCAGTATTTT.